A single T cell receptor beta chain is shown here with its context. Its antigen remains unidentified. These data belong to a study of cytotoxic CD8 clonotypes in ibrutinib-treated CLL. Study background: Researchers reported over 9 relapsed/refractory and about 15 treatment-naive patients, roughly 17 of them IGHV unmutated. Response samples followed a median 12 months of treatment, range 6 to 36.

Per the germline V gene, CDR1 is SGHTA and CDR2 is FQGTGA. The length of the CDR3 is 13 residues. V was shortened by 5 bases and J by 4 bases, with 11 bases between the two germline ends. Sequenced by immunoSEQ multiplex PCR; TCRdb stores in-frame clones only, minus some. Here the sample spans over 200,000 clones, 70% being singletons. General study results and limits: With treatment, public clonotypes, which were uncommon, either contracted or remained stable.

This TCR came from a human donor with chronic lymphocytic leukemia. Sequences were derived from PBMCs, sampled after 12 months of ibrutinib treatment. The rearrangement links TRBV7-3 to TRBJ2-5; possible D gene TRBD2, 5 bases. The CDR3, as DNA: TGTGCCAGCAGCACTAGACGGGGAGAGACCCAGTACTTC. Translating gives CASSTRRGETQYF.